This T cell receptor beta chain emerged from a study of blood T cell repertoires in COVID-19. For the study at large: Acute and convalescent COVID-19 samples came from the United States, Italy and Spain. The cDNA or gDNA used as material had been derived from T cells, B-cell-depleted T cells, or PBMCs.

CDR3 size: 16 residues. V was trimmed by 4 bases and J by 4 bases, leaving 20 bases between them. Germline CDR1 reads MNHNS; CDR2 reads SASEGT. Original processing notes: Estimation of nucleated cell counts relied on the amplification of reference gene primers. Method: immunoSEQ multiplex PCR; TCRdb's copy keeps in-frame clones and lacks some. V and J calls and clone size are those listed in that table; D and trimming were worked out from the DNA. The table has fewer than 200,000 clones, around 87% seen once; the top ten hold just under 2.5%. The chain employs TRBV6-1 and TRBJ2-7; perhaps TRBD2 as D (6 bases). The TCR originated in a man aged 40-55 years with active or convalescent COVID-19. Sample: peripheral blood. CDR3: CASSVLPRDFSYEQYF. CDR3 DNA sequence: TGTGCCAGCAGTGTGTTACCCCGGGACTTCAGTTACGAGCAGTACTTC.